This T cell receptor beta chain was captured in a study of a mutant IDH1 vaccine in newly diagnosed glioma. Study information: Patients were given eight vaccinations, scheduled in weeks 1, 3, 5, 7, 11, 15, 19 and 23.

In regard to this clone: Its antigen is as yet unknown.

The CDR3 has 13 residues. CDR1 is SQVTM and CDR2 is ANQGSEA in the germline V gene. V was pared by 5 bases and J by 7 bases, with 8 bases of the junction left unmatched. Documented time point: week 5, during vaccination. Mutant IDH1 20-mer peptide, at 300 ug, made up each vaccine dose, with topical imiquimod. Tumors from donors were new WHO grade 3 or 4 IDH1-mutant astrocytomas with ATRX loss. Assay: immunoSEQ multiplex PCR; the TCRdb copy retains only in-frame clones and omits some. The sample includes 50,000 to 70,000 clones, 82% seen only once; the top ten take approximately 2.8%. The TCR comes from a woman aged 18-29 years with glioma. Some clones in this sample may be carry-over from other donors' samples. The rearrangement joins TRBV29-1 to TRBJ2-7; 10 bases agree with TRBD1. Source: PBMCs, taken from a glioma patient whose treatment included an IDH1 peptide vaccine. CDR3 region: CSVMTGGSGEQYF. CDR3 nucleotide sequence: TGCAGCGTTATGACAGGGGGCTCGGGGGAGCAGTACTTC.